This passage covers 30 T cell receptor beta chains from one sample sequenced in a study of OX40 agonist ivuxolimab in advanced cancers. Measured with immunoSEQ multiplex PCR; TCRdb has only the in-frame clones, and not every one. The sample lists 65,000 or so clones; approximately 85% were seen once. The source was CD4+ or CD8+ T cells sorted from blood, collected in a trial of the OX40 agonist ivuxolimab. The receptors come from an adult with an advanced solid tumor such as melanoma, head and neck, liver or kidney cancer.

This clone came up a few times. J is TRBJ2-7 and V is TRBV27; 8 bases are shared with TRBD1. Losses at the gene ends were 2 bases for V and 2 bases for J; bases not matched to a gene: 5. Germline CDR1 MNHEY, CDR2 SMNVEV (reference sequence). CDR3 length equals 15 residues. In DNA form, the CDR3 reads TGTGCCAGCAGTTTAGGGGGACAGGTAACCTACGAGCAGTACTTC. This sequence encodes CASSLGGQVTYEQYF.

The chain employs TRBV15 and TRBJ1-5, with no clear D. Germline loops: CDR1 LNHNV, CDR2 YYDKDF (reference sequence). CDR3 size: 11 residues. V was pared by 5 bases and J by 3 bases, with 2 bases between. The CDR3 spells CATSSNQPQHF. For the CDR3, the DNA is TGTGCCACCAGCTCCAATCAGCCCCAGCATTTT. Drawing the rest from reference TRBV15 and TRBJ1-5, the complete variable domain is DAMVIQNPRYQVTQFGKPVTLSCSQTLNHNVMYWYQQKSSQAPKLLFHYYDKDFNNEADTPDNFQSRRPNTSFCFLDIRSPGLGDTAMYLCATSSNQPQHFGDGTRLSIL.

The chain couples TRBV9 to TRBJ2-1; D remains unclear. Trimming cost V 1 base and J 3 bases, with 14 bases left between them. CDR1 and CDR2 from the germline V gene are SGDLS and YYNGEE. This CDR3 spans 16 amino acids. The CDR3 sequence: CASSVMEISNYNEQFF. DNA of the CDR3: TGTGCCAGCAGCGTAATGGAGATCTCTAACTACAATGAGCAGTTCTTC.

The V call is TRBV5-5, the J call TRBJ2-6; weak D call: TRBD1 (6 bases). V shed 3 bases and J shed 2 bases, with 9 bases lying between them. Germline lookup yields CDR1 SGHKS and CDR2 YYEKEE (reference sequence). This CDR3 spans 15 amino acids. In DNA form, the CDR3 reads TGTGCCAGCAGCTGGACAGTTCCTGGGGCCAACGTCCTGACTTTC. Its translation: CASSWTVPGANVLTF. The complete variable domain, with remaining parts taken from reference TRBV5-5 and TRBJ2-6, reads DAGVTQSPTHLIKTRGQQVTLRCSPISGHKSVSWYQQVLGQGPQFIFQYYEKEERGRGNFPDRFSARQFPNYSSELNVNALLLGDSALYLCASSWTVPGANVLTFGAGSRLTVL.

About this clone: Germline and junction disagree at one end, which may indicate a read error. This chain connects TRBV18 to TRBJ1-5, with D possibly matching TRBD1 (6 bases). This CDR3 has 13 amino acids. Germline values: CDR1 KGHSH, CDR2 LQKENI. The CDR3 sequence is CANSTYREQPQHF. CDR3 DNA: TGTGCCAACTCAACGTACAGGGAGCAGCCCCAGCATTTT.

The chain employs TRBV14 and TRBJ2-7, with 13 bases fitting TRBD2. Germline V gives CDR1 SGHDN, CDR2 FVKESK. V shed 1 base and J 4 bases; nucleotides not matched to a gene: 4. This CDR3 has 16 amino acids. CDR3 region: CASSQGGLAGFYEQYF. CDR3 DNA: TGTGCCAGCAGCCAAGGGGGACTAGCGGGATTTTACGAGCAGTACTTC.

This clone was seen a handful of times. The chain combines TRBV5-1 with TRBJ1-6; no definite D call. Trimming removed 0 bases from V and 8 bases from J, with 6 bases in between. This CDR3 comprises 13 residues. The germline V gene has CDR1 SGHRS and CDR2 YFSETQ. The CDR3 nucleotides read TGCGCCAGCAGCTTGGACAGTGATTCACCCCTCCACTTT. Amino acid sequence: CASSLDSDSPLHF.

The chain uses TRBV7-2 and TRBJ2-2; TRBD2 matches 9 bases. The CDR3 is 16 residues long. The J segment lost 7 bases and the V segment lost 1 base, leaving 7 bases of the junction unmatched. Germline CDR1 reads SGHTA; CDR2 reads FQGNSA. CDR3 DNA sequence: TGTGCCAGCAGCTTAGTTAGCGGGAGCCCGGGCGGGGAGCTGTTTTTT. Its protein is CASSLVSGSPGGELFF.

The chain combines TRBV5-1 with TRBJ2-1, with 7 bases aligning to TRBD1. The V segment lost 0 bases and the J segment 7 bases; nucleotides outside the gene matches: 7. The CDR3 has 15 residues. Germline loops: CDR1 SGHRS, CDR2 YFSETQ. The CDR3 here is CASSLEAGGWNEQFF. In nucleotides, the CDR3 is TGCGCCAGCAGCTTGGAGGCAGGGGGATGGAATGAGCAGTTCTTC.

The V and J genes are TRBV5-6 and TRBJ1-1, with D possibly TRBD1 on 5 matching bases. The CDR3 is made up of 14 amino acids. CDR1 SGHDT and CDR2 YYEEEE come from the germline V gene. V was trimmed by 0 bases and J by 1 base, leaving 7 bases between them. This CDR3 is CASSLVQGNTEAFF. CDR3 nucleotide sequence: TGTGCCAGCAGCTTGGTTCAGGGGAACACTGAAGCTTTCTTT.

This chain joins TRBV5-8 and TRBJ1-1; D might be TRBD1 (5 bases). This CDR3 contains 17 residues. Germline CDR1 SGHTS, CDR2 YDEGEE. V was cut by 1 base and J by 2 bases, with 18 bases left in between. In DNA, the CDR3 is TGTGCCAGCAGCTTGCCCCAGGGATACGAGTTTAACACTGAAGCTTTCTTT. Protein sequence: CASSLPQGYEFNTEAFF.

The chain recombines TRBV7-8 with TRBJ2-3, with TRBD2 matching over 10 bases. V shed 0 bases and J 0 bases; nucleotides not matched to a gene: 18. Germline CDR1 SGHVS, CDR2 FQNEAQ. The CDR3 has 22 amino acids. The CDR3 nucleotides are TGTGCCAGCAGCTTAGCGATGTGGTTGGCTAGCGGGGGACCCACTAGCACAGATACGCAGTATTTT. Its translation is CASSLAMWLASGGPTSTDTQYF.

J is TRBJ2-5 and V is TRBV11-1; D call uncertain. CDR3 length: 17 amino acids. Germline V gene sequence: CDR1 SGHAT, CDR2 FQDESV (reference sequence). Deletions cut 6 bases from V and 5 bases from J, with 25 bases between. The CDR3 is CASSELWMIIVDETQYF. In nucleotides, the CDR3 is TGTGCCAGCAGTGAACTATGGATGATCATCGTCGACGAGACCCAGTACTTC.

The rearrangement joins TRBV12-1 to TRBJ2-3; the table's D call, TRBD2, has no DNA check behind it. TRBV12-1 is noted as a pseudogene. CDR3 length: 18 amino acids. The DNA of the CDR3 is TGTGCCAGCAGCTTTGCGAGGCTAGCGGTCCTCAGCACAGATACGCAGTATTTT. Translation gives CASSFARLAVLSTDTQYF.

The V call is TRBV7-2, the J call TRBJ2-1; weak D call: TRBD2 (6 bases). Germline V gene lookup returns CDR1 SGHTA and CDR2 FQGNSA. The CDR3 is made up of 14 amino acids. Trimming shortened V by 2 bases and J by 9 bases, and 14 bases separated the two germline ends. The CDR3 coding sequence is TGTGCCAGCAGCTTAAGTAGCGGCGGCGGTGAGCAGTTCTTC. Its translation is CASSLSSGGGEQFF.

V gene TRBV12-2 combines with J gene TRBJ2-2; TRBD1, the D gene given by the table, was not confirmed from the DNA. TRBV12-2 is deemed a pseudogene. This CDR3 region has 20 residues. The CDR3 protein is CASRLPTGQGIRKDTGELFF. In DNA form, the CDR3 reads TGTGCAAGTCGCTTGCCGACGGGACAGGGGATTAGGAAGGACACCGGGGAGCTGTTTTTT.

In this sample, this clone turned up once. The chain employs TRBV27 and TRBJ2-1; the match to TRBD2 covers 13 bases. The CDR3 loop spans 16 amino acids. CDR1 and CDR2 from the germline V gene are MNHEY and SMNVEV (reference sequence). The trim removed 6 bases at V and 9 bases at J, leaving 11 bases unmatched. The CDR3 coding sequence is TGTGCCAGCAGGATGCTACTAGCGGGGGGGCCTGTTGAGCAGTTCTTC. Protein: CASRMLLAGGPVEQFF.

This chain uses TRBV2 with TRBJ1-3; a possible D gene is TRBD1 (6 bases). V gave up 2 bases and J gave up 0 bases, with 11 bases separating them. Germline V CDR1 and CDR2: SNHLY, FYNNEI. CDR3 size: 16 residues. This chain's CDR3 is CASSERGTLSGNTIYF. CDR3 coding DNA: TGTGCCAGCAGTGAAAGGGGGACCCTCTCTGGAAACACCATATATTTT. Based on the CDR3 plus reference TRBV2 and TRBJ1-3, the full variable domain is EPEVTQTPSHQVTQMGQEVILRCVPISNHLYFYWYRQILGQKVEFLVSFYNNEISEKSEIFDDQFSVERPDGSNFTLKIRSTKLEDSAMYFCASSERGTLSGNTIYFGEGSWLTVV.

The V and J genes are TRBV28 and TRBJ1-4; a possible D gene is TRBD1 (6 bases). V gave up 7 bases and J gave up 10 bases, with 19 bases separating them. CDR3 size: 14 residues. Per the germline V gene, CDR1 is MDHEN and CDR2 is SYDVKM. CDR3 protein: CASTLRGLEGKLFF. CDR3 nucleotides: TGTGCCAGCACCCTAAGGGGGTTAGAGGGAAAACTGTTTTTT.

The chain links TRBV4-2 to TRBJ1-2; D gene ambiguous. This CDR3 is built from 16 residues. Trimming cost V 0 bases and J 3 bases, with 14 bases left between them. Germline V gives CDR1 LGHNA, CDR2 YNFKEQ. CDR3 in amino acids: CASSQDIGGFDYGYTF. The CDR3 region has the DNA TGTGCCAGCAGCCAAGATATCGGAGGGTTTGACTATGGCTACACCTTC.

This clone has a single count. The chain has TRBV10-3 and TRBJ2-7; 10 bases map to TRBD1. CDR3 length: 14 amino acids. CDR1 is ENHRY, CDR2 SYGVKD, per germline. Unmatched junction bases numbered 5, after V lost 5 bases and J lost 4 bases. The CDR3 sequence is CAISWDRGKYEQYF. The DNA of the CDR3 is TGTGCCATCAGTTGGGACAGGGGCAAATACGAGCAGTACTTC.

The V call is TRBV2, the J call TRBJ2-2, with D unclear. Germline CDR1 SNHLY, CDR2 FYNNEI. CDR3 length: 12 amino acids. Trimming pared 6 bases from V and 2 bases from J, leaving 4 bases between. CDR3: CASRGNTGELFF. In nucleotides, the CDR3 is TGTGCCAGCAGGGGAAACACCGGGGAGCTGTTTTTT.

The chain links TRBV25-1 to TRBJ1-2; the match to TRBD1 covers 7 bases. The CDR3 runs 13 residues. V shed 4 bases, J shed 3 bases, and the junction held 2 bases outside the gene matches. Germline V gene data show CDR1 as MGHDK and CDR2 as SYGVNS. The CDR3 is CASSATGYYGYTF. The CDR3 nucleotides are TGTGCCAGCAGTGCGACAGGGTACTATGGCTACACCTTC.

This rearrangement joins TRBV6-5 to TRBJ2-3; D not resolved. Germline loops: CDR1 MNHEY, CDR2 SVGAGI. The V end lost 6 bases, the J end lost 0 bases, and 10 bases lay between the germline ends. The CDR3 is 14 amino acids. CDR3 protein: CASRPPASTDTQYF. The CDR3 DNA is TGTGCCAGCAGGCCGCCGGCTAGCACAGATACGCAGTATTTT.

The CDR3 sequence: CASSQEGSPLHF. In DNA, the CDR3 is TGCGCCAGCAGCCAGGAGGGCTCACCCCTCCACTTT. The J gene is TRBJ1-6, the V gene TRBV5-1; D is undetermined. There are 12 residues in the CDR3. Germline V gives CDR1 SGHRS, CDR2 YFSETQ. V dropped 4 bases and J dropped 10 bases, with 9 bases sitting between them.

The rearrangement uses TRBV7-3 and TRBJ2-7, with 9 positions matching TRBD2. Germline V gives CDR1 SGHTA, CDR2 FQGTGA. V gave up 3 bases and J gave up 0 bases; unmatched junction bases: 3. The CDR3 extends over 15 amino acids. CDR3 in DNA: TGTGCCAGCAGCTTGAATAGCGGGAGCTCCTACGAGCAGTACTTC. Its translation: CASSLNSGSSYEQYF.

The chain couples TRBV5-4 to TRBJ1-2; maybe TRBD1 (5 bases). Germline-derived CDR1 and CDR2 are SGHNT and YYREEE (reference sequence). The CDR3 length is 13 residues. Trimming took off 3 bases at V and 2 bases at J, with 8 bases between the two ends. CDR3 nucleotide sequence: TGTGCCAGCAGCTGGGACCGAAACTATGGCTACACCTTC. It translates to CASSWDRNYGYTF.

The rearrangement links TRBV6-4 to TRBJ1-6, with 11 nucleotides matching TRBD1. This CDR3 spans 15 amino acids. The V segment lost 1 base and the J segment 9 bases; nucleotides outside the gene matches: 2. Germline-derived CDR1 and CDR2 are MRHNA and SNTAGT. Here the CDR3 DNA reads TGTGCCAGCAGTGACTGGGGACAGGGGGTTTCACCCCTCCACTTT. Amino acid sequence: CASSDWGQGVSPLHF.

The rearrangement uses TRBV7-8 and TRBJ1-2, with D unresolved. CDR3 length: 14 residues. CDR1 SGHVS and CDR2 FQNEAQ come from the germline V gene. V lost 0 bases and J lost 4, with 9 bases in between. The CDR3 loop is CASSLANRLYGYTF. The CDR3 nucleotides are TGTGCCAGCAGCTTAGCGAACCGCCTCTATGGCTACACCTTC.

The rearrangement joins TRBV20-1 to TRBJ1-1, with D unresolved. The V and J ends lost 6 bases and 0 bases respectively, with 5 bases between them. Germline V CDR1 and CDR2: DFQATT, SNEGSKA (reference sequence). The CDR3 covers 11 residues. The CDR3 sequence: CSAYLNTEAFF. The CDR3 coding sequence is TGCAGTGCGTACCTGAACACTGAAGCTTTCTTT.